These T cell receptor beta chains were read from a single sample in a study of blood T cells in healthy people across ages. TCRdb re-analysed the 5' RACE reads in MiXCR, keeping a single row per CDR3 protein. The sample carries 1.5 million to 2 million distinct CDR3 sequences, about 49% recorded once. Sequenced sample: blood. These receptors all stem from a woman in her forties in good health. Each CDR3 is given with its conserved first and last residue. A D gene is named only where the DNA matches it firmly. Expanded clones are given a class, and other clones once, few, many or no size at all.

cdr3_length d_call clone_size j_call v_call cdr3_aa cdr3_nt
15 - - TRBJ2-5 TRBV11-2 CASNKNSGQQETQYF TGTGCCAGCAACAAAAACAGTGGACAGCAAGAGACCCAGTACTTC
17 TRBD2 few TRBJ2-1 TRBV3-1 CASSQNIAGTPESEQFF TGTGCCAGCAGCCAGAACATAGCGGGGACCCCCGAGAGTGAGCAGTTCTTC
17 TRBD2 - TRBJ2-5 TRBV5-1 CASSLNKAGGPEETQYF TGCGCCAGCAGTTTAAATAAAGCGGGGGGGCCGGAAGAGACCCAGTACTTC
14 TRBD1 once TRBJ1-5 TRBV3-1 CASSRKGAVQPQHF TGTGCCAGCAGCCGGAAGGGGGCTGTTCAGCCCCAGCATTTT
15 TRBD1 - TRBJ1-6 TRBV27 CASSYGQGATSPLHF TGTGCCAGCAGTTACGGACAGGGGGCCACTTCACCCCTCCACTTT
14 - - TRBJ1-4 TRBV5-6 CASSMAGAGRKLFF TGTGCCAGCAGTATGGCCGGGGCAGGGAGAAAACTGTTTTTT
13 - - TRBJ2-7 TRBV7-7 CASSHRRDNEQYF TGTGCTAGCAGCCACCGAAGGGACAATGAGCAGTACTTC
19 TRBD1 - TRBJ2-7 TRBV27 CASSGTGNPNRPVPYEQYF TGTGCCAGCAGTGGGACAGGGAATCCCAACCGGCCAGTCCCCTACGAGCAGTACTTC
15 TRBD2 few TRBJ2-3 TRBV9 CASSVVLAGTDTQYF TGTGCCAGCAGCGTAGTACTAGCGGGGACAGATACGCAGTATTTT
12 - - TRBJ2-1 TRBV28 CASRGGLQVQFF TGTGCCAGCAGGGGCGGGTTACAAGTGCAGTTCTTC
14 - - TRBJ2-7 TRBV7-2 CASSQQSSSYEQYF TGTGCCAGCAGCCAGCAGTCAAGCTCCTACGAGCAGTACTTC
16 TRBD2 - TRBJ2-3 TRBV20-1 CSAKGPTSGAADTQYF TGCAGTGCCAAGGGGCCGACTAGCGGGGCGGCAGATACGCAGTATTTT
15 TRBD1 few TRBJ1-2 TRBV12-3/TRBV12-4 CASIPADRESYGYTF TGTGCCAGCATTCCAGCGGACAGGGAGAGCTATGGCTACACCTTC
14 - - TRBJ1-1 TRBV2 CASTLQGRGTEAFF TGTGCCAGCACCCTTCAGGGGAGGGGCACTGAAGCTTTCTTT
18 - - TRBJ2-1 TRBV7-9 CASSSRFRAVTSYNEQFF TGTGCCAGCAGCTCAAGGTTCAGGGCAGTGACATCCTACAATGAGCAGTTCTTC
17 TRBD2 few TRBJ2-1 TRBV5-1 CASGPGTSADRYNEQFF TGCGCCAGCGGCCCGGGGACTAGCGCAGATAGGTACAATGAGCAGTTCTTC
16 - - TRBJ2-3 TRBV4-2 CASSQEWGASTDTQYF TGCGCCAGCAGCCAAGAATGGGGTGCTAGCACAGATACGCAGTATTTT
15 - - TRBJ1-2 TRBV5-1 CASSFEGGSNYGYTF TGCGCCAGCAGCTTTGAGGGCGGATCTAACTATGGCTACACCTTC
15 TRBD1 - TRBJ2-7 TRBV27 CASSLSGQGEYEQYF TGTGCCAGCAGTTTATCCGGACAGGGCGAATACGAGCAGTACTTC
13 - - TRBJ1-2 TRBV19 CAVLKRGFGGYTF TGTGCCGTCCTTAAAAGGGGGTTCGGAGGCTACACCTTC
16 - - TRBJ2-4 TRBV4-3 CASSLGLGDYGNIQYF TGCGCCAGCAGCCTGGGTCTGGGGGATTATGGAAACATTCAGTACTTC
14 TRBD1 - TRBJ2-4 TRBV29-1 CSVARADRGYIQYF TGCAGCGTTGCCCGCGCTGACAGGGGATACATTCAGTACTTC
15 - - TRBJ1-4 TRBV27 CASSLVRAANEKLFF TGTGCCAGCAGTTTGGTCAGGGCCGCTAATGAAAAACTGTTTTTT
14 TRBD2 - TRBJ2-7 TRBV29-1 CSVARLAGADEQYF TGCAGCGTCGCCCGGCTAGCGGGAGCCGACGAGCAGTACTTC
17 TRBD1 - TRBJ1-2 TRBV7-2 CASSLGSRDRGQYGYTF TGTGCCAGCAGCTTAGGGTCCCGGGACAGGGGGCAGTATGGCTACACCTTC
15 TRBD1 - TRBJ2-1 TRBV20-1 CSARDPGQGSNEQFF TGCAGTGCTAGGGACCCGGGACAGGGATCCAATGAGCAGTTCTTC
15 - few TRBJ2-7 TRBV21-1 CASSKAREGPYEQYF TGTGCCAGCAGCAAAGCGAGGGAGGGTCCCTACGAGCAGTACTTC
14 TRBD1 few TRBJ2-5 TRBV29-1 CTTLGQGVTETQYF TGCACCACGCTTGGACAGGGGGTGACGGAGACCCAGTACTTC
13 - - TRBJ1-1 TRBV4-1 CASSLARNAEAFF TGCGCCAGCAGCCTGGCGAGGAACGCTGAAGCTTTCTTT
13 - - TRBJ2-3 TRBV12-3/TRBV12-4 CASSLPLTDTQYF TGTGCCAGCAGTTTACCCCTCACAGATACGCAGTATTTT
13 - - TRBJ2-3 TRBV29-1 CSVGRGWADTQYF TGCAGCGTTGGGAGGGGCTGGGCAGATACGCAGTATTTT
13 - - TRBJ2-3 TRBV29-1 CSGERQATDTQYF TGCAGCGGTGAACGCCAGGCCACAGATACGCAGTATTTT
14 - - TRBJ2-5 TRBV5-6 CASSFGDFQETQYF TGTGCCAGCAGCTTCGGGGACTTCCAAGAGACCCAGTACTTC
16 - - TRBJ2-5 TRBV27 CASSLYGGDPYNEQYF TGTGCCAGCAGTTTATATGGCGGGGACCCTTACAATGAGCAGTACTTC
14 - once TRBJ2-5 TRBV15 CATSRGSAEETQYF TGTGCCACCAGCCGGGGGTCGGCCGAAGAGACCCAGTACTTC
16 - - TRBJ2-5 TRBV7-2 CASSLQGSFSYNEQYF TGTGCCAGCAGCTTACAGGGAAGTTTCTCCTACAATGAGCAGTACTTC
18 - - TRBJ2-6 TRBV5-1 CASSWGHGALSGANVLTF TGCGCCAGCAGCTGGGGGCACGGTGCCCTCTCTGGGGCCAACGTCCTGACTTTC
14 - - TRBJ2-7 TRBV3-1 CASTGTGPRNEQYF TGTGCCAGTACAGGTACAGGCCCTAGGAACGAGCAGTACTTC
15 TRBD2 few TRBJ2-3 TRBV5-1 CASRILAGVEDTQYF TGCGCCAGCAGAATTCTAGCGGGCGTAGAAGATACGCAGTATTTT
18 TRBD2 - TRBJ2-3 TRBV28 CASSPIVSLSGDTDTQYF TGTGCCAGCAGTCCCATCGTATCACTTAGCGGGGACACAGATACGCAGTATTTT
14 - once TRBJ2-5 TRBV14 CASSQDIVQETQYF TGTGCCAGCAGCCAAGATATCGTCCAAGAGACCCAGTACTTC
14 - - TRBJ2-3 TRBV29-1 CSVNRGGNTDTQYF TGCAGCGTTAACAGGGGAGGAAACACAGATACGCAGTATTTT